What follows is one TCR beta chain and its context. Its antigen is undetermined. The sample comes from a study of radiation and T cells in renal cell carcinoma. Findings and caveats of the study: From baseline, blood top tumor clonotypes peaked at 2 weeks post-radiation.

Germline loops: CDR1 LGHNA, CDR2 YSLEER. V was cut by 0 bases and J by 0 bases, with 8 bases left in between. CDR3 size: 16 residues. TCRdb keeps only in-frame clones here, not all; method: immunoSEQ multiplex PCR. The data hold about 170,000 clones, with 88% observed a single time. Time point: blood 4 weeks post-SBRT, at nephrectomy. As to treatment: 15 Gy SBRT to primary tumor, nephrectomy 4 weeks later. Nephrectomy followed 15 Gy stereotactic body radiation by 4 weeks. Serial blood draws occurred at baseline and 2 and 4 weeks post-SBRT. The tumor was a clear cell renal cell carcinoma. This clonotype was obtained from a woman between 45 and 65 years old with renal cell carcinoma. Sequencing was performed on blood, taken from a patient whose treatment included radiotherapy and nephrectomy. V and J are TRBV4-3 and TRBJ1-4; D uncertain. CDR3 protein: CASSQDLGTTNEKLFF. CDR3 DNA sequence: TGCGCCAGCAGCCAAGATTTAGGGACAACTAATGAAAAACTGTTTTTT.